This T cell receptor beta chain came from a study of CD8+ T cells in alopecia areata. Overall study context: For the treated group, dosing was oral tofacitinib at 5 to 10 mg twice daily.

Collected material from alopecia areata patients comprised lesional scalp punch biopsies and peripheral blood. RNA was isolated and reverse transcribed to cDNA, the sequencing template. TCRdb's table, derived via immunoSEQ multiplex PCR, lists solely in-frame clones and lacks some. The sample consists of 250,000 or so clones, 67% of them appearing once. This CDR3 has 15 amino acids. Germline lookup yields CDR1 SGDLS and CDR2 YYNGEE. V lost 3 bases to trimming and J lost 8 bases, with 20 bases between them. The TCR originated in a human donor with alopecia areata. The specimen comprised CD4+ T cells sorted from blood, sampled at week 0. The rearrangement joins TRBV9 to TRBJ1-2; D may be TRBD1 (6 bases). The DNA for the CDR3 is TGTGCCAGCAGCGGTGACAGGCCCAAGGTTGGAGGCTACACCTTC. It encodes CASSGDRPKVGGYTF.